This T cell receptor beta chain derives from a study of human T cells and chemical hapten exposure. Study at large: There were weekly diphenylcyclopropenone doses to the scalp for patients throughout the approximately 24-week study. Patients were mainly female, each with alopecia areata, totalis or universalis.

Time point of the sample: patch test 2, 6 weeks after DPC sensitization. Documented treatment: therapeutic diphenylcyclopropenone sensitization with weekly scalp DPC. Patch tests were applied only after blood draws. Separate cDNA molecules received unique molecular identifiers, which the library attached to them. MiXCR, run by TCRdb on the RACE reads, gives a single entry per CDR3 protein. Of approximately 90,000 distinct CDR3 sequences listed, 9.5% to 11% are singletons. Material: whole blood, obtained in connection with sensitization to the hapten diphenylcyclopropenone (DPC). This clonotype was obtained from a man between 35 and 55 years old with alopecia areata. Some clones in this sample may be carry-over from other donors' samples.

The CDR3 DNA reads TGCAGCGTTGAGAGGGGGGTAGGCCAAGAGACCCAGTACTTC. Protein product: CSVERGVGQETQYF. V gene TRBV29-1 combines with J gene TRBJ2-5; D could derive from TRBD1 or TRBD2 (6 bases each). The CDR3 loop spans 14 amino acids. CDR1 is SQVTM, CDR2 ANQGSEA, per germline. The V gene lost 3 bases and the J gene lost 1 base, with 12 bases spanning the gap.